The 21 T cell receptor beta chains presented below share a single source sample, sequenced in a study of human T cells and chemical hapten exposure. The time point: patch test 1, 2 weeks after DPC sensitization. Treatment reported: therapeutic diphenylcyclopropenone sensitization with weekly scalp DPC. TCRdb recomputed calls from the RACE reads with MiXCR, one row per CDR3 protein. The table includes roughly 190,000 distinct CDR3 sequences, about a fifth detected once. Sequences were derived from whole blood, sampled in connection with sensitization to the hapten diphenylcyclopropenone (DPC). The receptor set was obtained from a woman aged 50 to 65 with alopecia areata. Some clones in this sample may be carry-over from other donors' samples.

The V and J genes are TRBV5-4 and TRBJ2-3; 7 bases map to TRBD2. This CDR3 comprises 13 residues. Looked up from germline, CDR1 is SGHNT and CDR2 is YYREEE (reference sequence). The trim removed 10 bases at V and 2 bases at J, leaving 7 bases unmatched. The CDR3 DNA is TGTGCCTCGGCGGGGAGGGCCACAGATACGCAGTATTTT. This encodes CASAGRATDTQYF.

As for this clonotype: Mismatch with germline at one junction end may stem from a read error. The chain employs TRBV20-1 and TRBJ1-4; TRBD1 is a possible D gene (6 bases). The CDR3 sequence is 13 residues long. Germline V lookup: CDR1 DFQATT, CDR2 SNEGSKA (reference sequence). The CDR3 here is CSARDGGGQRNSF. In DNA, the CDR3 is TGCAGTGCTAGAGATGGAGGCGGACAGCGGAATAGTTTT.

A few counts support this clonotype. The genes are TRBV20-1 and TRBJ2-7; 8 nucleotides match TRBD1. Germline trimming cut 6 bases from V and 3 bases from J; bases unmatched to any gene: 10. Per the germline V gene, CDR1 is DFQATT and CDR2 is SNEGSKA (reference sequence). This CDR3 is built from 14 residues. The CDR3 spells CSAHPLTGGYEQYF. CDR3 DNA sequence: TGCAGTGCCCATCCTCTTACAGGGGGCTACGAGCAGTACTTC.

This sequence joins TRBV12-5 and TRBJ2-3; TRBD2 matches 7 bases. CDR1 is LGHNT, CDR2 FRNRAP, per germline. Trimming at V came to 7 bases and at J to 5 bases, leaving 12 bases not matched to a gene. The CDR3 is 15 residues long. As DNA, the CDR3 is TGTGCTAGTGCCCTATGGGGGGGGTCTGGAGATACGCAGTATTTT. The encoded protein is CASALWGGSGDTQYF.

The chain recombines TRBV29-1 with TRBJ2-1; D unclear. From germline, CDR1 is SQVTM and CDR2 ANQGSEA. Trimming cost V 1 base and J 7 bases, with 11 bases left between them. The CDR3 consists of 13 residues. CDR3 sequence reads: CSVEARTGNEQFF. The CDR3 DNA reads TGCAGCGTTGAAGCAAGGACGGGTAATGAGCAGTTCTTC.

The V call is TRBV30, the J call TRBJ2-1; 8 positions agree with TRBD1. Germline CDR1 and CDR2: GTSNPN and SVGIG (reference sequence). CDR3 length: 15 amino acids. V lost 0 bases to trimming and J lost 2 bases; unmatched junction nucleotides: 3. CDR3: CAWSVGQGTYNEQFF. The CDR3 DNA reads as TGTGCCTGGAGTGTCGGACAGGGAACCTACAATGAGCAGTTCTTC.

This clonotype was recorded a few times. The V call is TRBV7-9, the J call TRBJ2-3; 7 bases are shared with TRBD1. Losses at the gene ends were 4 bases for V and 4 bases for J; bases not matched to a gene: 8. The CDR3 is 15 amino acids. CDR1 and CDR2 from the germline V gene are SEHNR and FQNEAQ (reference sequence). The CDR3 spells CASSYPGTEADTQYF. CDR3 nucleotide sequence: TGTGCCAGCAGCTACCCCGGGACAGAGGCAGATACGCAGTATTTT.

This sequence joins TRBV7-2 and TRBJ1-2; D unresolved. Germline loops: CDR1 SGHTA, CDR2 FQGNSA. This CDR3 is built from 14 residues. With 1 base removed from V and 2 bases from J, the gap between germline ends came to 8 bases. CDR3 DNA: TGTGCCAGCAGCTTAGAATCACACAACTATGGCTACACCTTC. Its protein is CASSLESHNYGYTF.

The chain carries TRBV2 and TRBJ2-3, with D possibly being TRBD1 (6 bases). Germline V gene data show CDR1 as SNHLY and CDR2 as FYNNEI. This CDR3 region has 14 residues. Trimming took off 2 bases at V and 3 bases at J, with 9 bases between the two ends. The CDR3 is CASSELRGTDTQYF. In DNA form, the CDR3 reads TGTGCCAGCAGTGAATTGAGGGGGACAGATACGCAGTATTTT.

This clonotype was counted a few times. The rearrangement joins TRBV27 to TRBJ2-1, with 8 bases fitting TRBD2. Trimming took 5 bases from V and 6 from J; bases not matched to a gene: 18. The CDR3 consists of 18 residues. The germline V gene has CDR1 MNHEY and CDR2 SMNVEV (reference sequence). CDR3 DNA sequence: TGTGCCAGCAGTATCAACGGTGGGGCGGGAGGCCCGGTCAATGAGCAGTTCTTC. Translation gives CASSINGGAGGPVNEQFF.

The V gene is TRBV12-3 or TRBV12-4, the J gene TRBJ2-7, with 9 nucleotides matching TRBD2. CDR3 size: 15 residues. After removal of 5 bases from V and 6 bases from J, the junction contained 11 bases not matched to a gene. The CDR3 here is CASSPGGGRAPEQYF. For the CDR3, the DNA is TGTGCCAGCAGTCCTGGCGGCGGGAGGGCCCCCGAGCAGTACTTC.

This clonotype was detected only a few times. CDR3 in DNA: TGTGCCAGCAGCCAGGACAGTGAGGAGCTGTTTTTT. Protein sequence: CASSQDSEELFF. The V gene is TRBV7-8, the J gene TRBJ2-2, with D perhaps TRBD1 (6 bases). V was pared by 5 bases and J by 10 bases, with 11 bases between. The CDR3 runs to 12 residues. CDR1 is SGHVS and CDR2 is FQNEAQ in the germline V gene.

The rearrangement links TRBV10-2 to TRBJ2-5, with a weak D call TRBD2 (6 bases). Germline values: CDR1 WSHSY, CDR2 SAAADI. Trimming stripped 5 bases from V and 4 bases from J, with 20 bases between. The CDR3 runs 16 residues. The CDR3 is CASSPGGQGGRETQYF. The CDR3 coding sequence is TGCGCCAGCAGTCCGGGCGGGCAGGGAGGAAGAGAGACCCAGTACTTC.

This clonotype was recorded a few times. The CDR3 here is CASSVHGNYGYTF. The CDR3 bases are TGTGCCAGCAGCGTTCACGGAAACTATGGCTACACCTTC. The V gene is TRBV7-9, the J gene TRBJ1-2; D gene unclear. This CDR3 has 13 residues. The germline gives CDR1 SEHNR, CDR2 FQNEAQ (reference sequence). The V gene lost 5 bases and the J gene lost 2 bases, with 9 bases spanning the gap. The entire variable domain, with the rest obtained from reference TRBV7-9 and TRBJ1-2, is as follows: DTGVSQNPRHKITKRGQNVTFRCDPISEHNRLYWYRQTLGQGPEFLTYFQNEAQLEKSRLLSDRFSAERPKGSFSTLEIQRTEQGDSAMYLCASSVHGNYGYTFGSGTRLTVV.

V gene TRBV7-2 combines with J gene TRBJ2-1; D possibly corresponds to TRBD1 (5 bases). CDR1 is SGHTA, CDR2 FQGNSA, per germline. The CDR3 consists of 13 residues. V dropped 5 bases and J dropped 12 bases, with 17 bases sitting between them. CDR3 coding DNA: TGTGCCAGCAGCAGCGACAGCGCTAAATTGCAGTTCTTC. Protein sequence: CASSSDSAKLQFF.

Many counts were recorded for this clonotype. The V call is TRBV5-1, the J call TRBJ2-5; 8 bases are shared with TRBD2. The CDR3 is 16 amino acids. Germline trimming cut 1 base from V and 1 base from J; bases unmatched to any gene: 6. Germline CDR1 reads SGHRS; CDR2 reads YFSETQ. The CDR3 here is CASSLSSSGPQETQYF. In nucleotides, the CDR3 is TGCGCCAGCAGCTTGTCGTCTAGCGGGCCCCAAGAGACCCAGTACTTC.

This clonotype was counted a few times. The rearrangement joins TRBV9 to TRBJ1-2; D is unresolved. Per the germline V gene, CDR1 is SGDLS and CDR2 is YYNGEE. Deletions cut 3 bases from V and 4 bases from J, with 4 bases between. CDR3 length equals 11 residues. CDR3 sequence: CASSDSYGYTF. The CDR3 DNA is TGTGCCAGCAGCGATTCCTATGGCTACACCTTC.

This clonotype was recorded only once. V is TRBV10-1 and J is TRBJ1-5, with D tentatively TRBD1 (5 bases). V shed 4 bases and J shed 7 bases, with 11 bases lying between them. The germline CDR1 and CDR2 sequences are WNHNN and SYGVQD (reference sequence). This CDR3 has 13 amino acids. CDR3: CASSAGPEQPQHF. In DNA form, the CDR3 reads TGCGCCAGCAGTGCAGGGCCGGAACAGCCCCAGCATTTT.

This chain connects TRBV19 to TRBJ2-7; the D gene is possibly TRBD1 (5 bases). In germline, CDR1 is LNHDA, CDR2 SQIVND (reference sequence). Deletions cut 4 bases from V and 5 bases from J, with 15 bases between. The CDR3 sequence is 14 residues long. In nucleotides, the CDR3 is TGTGCCAGTAGTACTCAGGGTAACCCACACGAGCAGTACTTC. It specifies CASSTQGNPHEQYF.

This clonotype appeared a single time. The J gene is TRBJ2-1, the V gene TRBV20-1; the match to TRBD2 covers 8 bases. The CDR3 loop spans 16 amino acids. The V and J ends lost 1 base and 4 bases, in that order; junction bases with no gene match: 9. The V gene's germline CDR1 is DFQATT and CDR2 SNEGSKA (reference sequence). The CDR3: CSARGQTSGMYNEQFF. The CDR3 DNA reads as TGCAGTGCTAGAGGCCAAACTAGCGGAATGTACAATGAGCAGTTCTTC.

V is TRBV20-1 and J is TRBJ2-1; D may be TRBD2 (6 bases). The CDR3 extends over 18 amino acids. The germline gives CDR1 DFQATT, CDR2 SNEGSKA (reference sequence). The ends were cut back, 0 bases at V and 4 bases at J, with 22 bases in the middle. The DNA of the CDR3 is TGCAGTGCTAGAGAACGGGGGACGGGCGGGACCTTTTACAATGAGCAGTTCTTC. It specifies CSARERGTGGTFYNEQFF.